This T cell receptor (beta chain) is drawn from a study of T cells in Graves' hyperthyroidism and ophthalmopathy. This clonotype was seen only a few times. RNA transcripts yielded amplified TCR beta CDR3 regions. Carried out on the TCR CDR3, a first-round RT-PCR used the HTBI primer set. TCRdb fed the multiplex PCR reads into MiXCR, producing one record per CDR3 protein. This table has 100,000 to 140,000 distinct CDR3 sequences, roughly 15% appearing once. Sequenced: blood. The receptor was isolated from a woman aged 45-60 years with Graves' hyperthyroidism.

This CDR3 reads CASSQGRGGFVKLFF. CDR3 DNA: TGCGCCAGCAGCCAAGGCCGTGGGGGGTTTGTAAAACTGTTTTTT. The chain employs TRBV4-1 and TRBJ1-4; D is possibly TRBD1 (5 bases). The CDR3 loop spans 15 amino acids. Trimming cost V 1 base and J 10 bases, with 16 bases left between them. CDR1 is MGHRA, CDR2 YSYEKL, per germline.